The present T cell receptor beta chain was sequenced within a study of PD-1 blockade in classical Hodgkin lymphoma. General study results and limits: At baseline, newly diagnosed patients reportedly showed less TCR diversity than healthy donors. Complete responders had baseline diversity similar to newly diagnosed patients. Only CD4+ TCR diversity, not CD8+, had risen significantly by C4D1.

Every single patient, without exception, relapsed after autologous stem cell transplantation, and brentuximab vedotin exposure varied. Classification of best responses gave complete response, partial response or progressive disease. CDR1 is MGHRA, CDR2 YSYEKL, per germline. V dropped 1 base and J dropped 4; count of bases not matched to a gene: 10. The length of the CDR3 is 17 residues. About this clone: Its matching antigen is unknown.

Produced via immunoSEQ multiplex PCR; TCRdb's table is partial and in-frame only. Seen here are 30,000 to 45,000 clones, roughly two thirds observed once, and the top ten hold 13% to 15%. The receptor was derived from a human donor with classical Hodgkin lymphoma. The J gene is TRBJ1-2, the V gene TRBV4-1, with 9 bases that match TRBD1. This sample comprised peripheral blood mononuclear cells (PBMCs), obtained before the second cycle of nivolumab. In DNA, the CDR3 is TGCGCCAGCAGCCAAGTTTTTACAGGGGGCAGTATCTATGGCTACACCTTC. It is translated as CASSQVFTGGSIYGYTF.